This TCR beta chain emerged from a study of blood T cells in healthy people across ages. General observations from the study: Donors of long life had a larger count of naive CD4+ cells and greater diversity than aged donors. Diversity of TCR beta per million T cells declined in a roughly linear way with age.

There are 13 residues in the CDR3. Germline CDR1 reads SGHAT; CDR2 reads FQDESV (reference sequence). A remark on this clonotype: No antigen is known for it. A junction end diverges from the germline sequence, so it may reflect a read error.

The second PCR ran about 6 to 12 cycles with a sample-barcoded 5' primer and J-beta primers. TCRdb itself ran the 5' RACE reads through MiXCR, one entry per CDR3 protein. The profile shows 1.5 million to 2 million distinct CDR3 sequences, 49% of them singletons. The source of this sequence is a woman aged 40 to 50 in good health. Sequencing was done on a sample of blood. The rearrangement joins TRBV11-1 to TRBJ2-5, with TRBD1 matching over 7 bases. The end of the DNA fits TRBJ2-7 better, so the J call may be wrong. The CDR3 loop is CTSSSVGQTEQYF. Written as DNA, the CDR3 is TGTACCAGCAGTTCGGTGGGACAGACCGAGCAGTACTTC.